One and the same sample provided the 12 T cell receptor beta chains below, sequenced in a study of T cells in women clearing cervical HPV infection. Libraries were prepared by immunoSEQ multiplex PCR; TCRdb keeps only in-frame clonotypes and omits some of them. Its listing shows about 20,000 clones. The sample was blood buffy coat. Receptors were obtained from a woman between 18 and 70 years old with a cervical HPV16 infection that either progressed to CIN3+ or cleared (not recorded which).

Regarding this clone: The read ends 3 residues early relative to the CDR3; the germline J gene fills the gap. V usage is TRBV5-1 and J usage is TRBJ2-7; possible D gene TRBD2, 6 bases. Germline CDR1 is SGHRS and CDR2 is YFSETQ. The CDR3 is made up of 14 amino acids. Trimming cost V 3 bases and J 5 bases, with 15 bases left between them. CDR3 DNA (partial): TGCGCCAGCAGCTCCCCCCGGGGGTCAGACGAG. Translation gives CASSSPRGSDE. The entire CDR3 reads CASSSPRGSDEQYF.

The CDR3 spells CASSLRQGAYNEQFF. CDR3 DNA (partial): TGTGCCAGCAGCCTCCGACAGGGAGCCTACAATGAG. The chain combines TRBV7-2 with TRBJ2-1, with 7 bases that match TRBD1. The read halts 3 residues ahead of the CDR3 end, with the missing end drawn from the germline J gene. Per the germline V gene, CDR1 is SGHTA and CDR2 is FQGNSA. CDR3 size: 15 residues. V lost 5 bases to trimming and J lost 2 bases; unmatched junction nucleotides: 6.

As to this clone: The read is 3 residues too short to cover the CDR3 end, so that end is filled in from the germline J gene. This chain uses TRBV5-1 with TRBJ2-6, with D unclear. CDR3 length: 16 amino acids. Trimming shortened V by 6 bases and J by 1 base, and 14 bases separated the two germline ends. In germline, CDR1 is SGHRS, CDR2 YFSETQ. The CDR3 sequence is CASTLNTGSGANVLTF. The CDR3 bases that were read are TGCGCCAGCACACTTAATACGGGTTCTGGGGCCAACGTC. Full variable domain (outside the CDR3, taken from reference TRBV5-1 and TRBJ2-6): KAGVTQTPRYLIKTRGQQVTLSCSPISGHRSVSWYQQTPGQGLQFLFEYFSETQRNKGNFPGRFSGRQFSNSRSEMNVSTLELGDSALYLCASTLNTGSGANVLTFGAGSRLTVL.

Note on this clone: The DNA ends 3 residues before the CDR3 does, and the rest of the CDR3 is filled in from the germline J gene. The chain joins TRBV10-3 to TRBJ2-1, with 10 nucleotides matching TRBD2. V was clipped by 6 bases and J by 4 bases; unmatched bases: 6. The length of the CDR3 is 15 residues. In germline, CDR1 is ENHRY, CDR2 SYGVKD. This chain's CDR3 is CAIRVGLAPYNEQFF. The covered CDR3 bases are TGTGCCATCAGGGTGGGACTAGCGCCTTACAATGAG.

This chain's CDR3 is CASSSNRDNSPLHF. The sequenced part of the CDR3 DNA is TGTGCCAGCAGCTCTAACAGGGACAATTCACCC. The chain combines TRBV7-6 with TRBJ1-6; D is perhaps TRBD1 (6 bases). The CDR3 end falls 3 residues outside the read, so it is completed with the germline J gene. V was pared by 4 bases and J by 7 bases, with 11 bases between. The CDR3 covers 14 residues. Germline V gene lookup returns CDR1 SGHVS and CDR2 FNYEAQ.

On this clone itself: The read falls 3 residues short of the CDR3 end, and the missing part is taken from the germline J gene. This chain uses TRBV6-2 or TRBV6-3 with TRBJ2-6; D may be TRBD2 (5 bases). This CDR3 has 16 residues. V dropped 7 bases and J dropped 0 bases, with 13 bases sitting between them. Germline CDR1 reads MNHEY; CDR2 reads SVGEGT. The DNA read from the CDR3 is TGTGCCAGCATCGGGGATCTACACTCTGGGGCCAACGTC. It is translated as CASIGDLHSGANV. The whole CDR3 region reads CASIGDLHSGANVLTF.

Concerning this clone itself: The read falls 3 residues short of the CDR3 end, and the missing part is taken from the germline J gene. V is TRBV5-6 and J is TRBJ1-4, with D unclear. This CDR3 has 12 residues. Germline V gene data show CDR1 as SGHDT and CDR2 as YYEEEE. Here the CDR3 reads CASNSGAGALFF. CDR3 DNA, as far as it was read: TGTGCCAGCAACTCCGGAGCGGGAGCA. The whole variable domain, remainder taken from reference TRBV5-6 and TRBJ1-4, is DAGVTQSPTHLIKTRGQQVTLRCSPKSGHDTVSWYQQALGQGPQFIFQYYEEEERQRGNFPDRFSGHQFPNYSSELNVNALLLGDSALYLCASNSGAGALFFGSGTQLSVL.

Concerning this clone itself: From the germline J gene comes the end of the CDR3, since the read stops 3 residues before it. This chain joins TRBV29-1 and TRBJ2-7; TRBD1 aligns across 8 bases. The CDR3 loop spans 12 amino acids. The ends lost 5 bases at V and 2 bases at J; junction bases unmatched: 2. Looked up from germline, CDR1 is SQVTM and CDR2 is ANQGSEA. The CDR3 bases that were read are TGCAGCGTTTTGACAGGGGCCTACGAG. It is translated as CSVLTGAYE. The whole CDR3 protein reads CSVLTGAYEQYF.

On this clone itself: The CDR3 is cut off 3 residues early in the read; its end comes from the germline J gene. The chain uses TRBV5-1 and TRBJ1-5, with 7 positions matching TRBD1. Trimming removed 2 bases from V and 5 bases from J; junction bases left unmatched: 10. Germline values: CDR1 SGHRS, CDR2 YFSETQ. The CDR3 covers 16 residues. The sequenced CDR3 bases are TGCGCCAGCAGCTTAATGACGGGACAGCAGTATCAGCCC. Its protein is CASSLMTGQQYQP. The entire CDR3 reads CASSLMTGQQYQPQHF.

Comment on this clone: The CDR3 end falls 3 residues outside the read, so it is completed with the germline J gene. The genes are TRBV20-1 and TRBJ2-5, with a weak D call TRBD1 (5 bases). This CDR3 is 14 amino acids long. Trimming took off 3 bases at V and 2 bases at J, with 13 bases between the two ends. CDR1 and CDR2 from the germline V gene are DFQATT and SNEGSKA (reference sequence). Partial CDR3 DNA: TGCAGTGCTAGTAAAGGACACCGACAAGAGACC. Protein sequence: CSASKGHRQET. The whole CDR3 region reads CSASKGHRQETQYF.

The CDR3 here is CSARRSGSSYEQYF. The CDR3 bases that were read are TGCAGTGCTAGACGGAGCGGGAGCTCCTACGAG. The gene calls are TRBV20-1 and TRBJ2-7; TRBD2 agrees at 8 bases. The read ends 3 residues early relative to the CDR3; the germline J gene fills the gap. The CDR3 spans 14 residues. Germline loops: CDR1 DFQATT, CDR2 SNEGSKA (reference sequence). V trimming: 2 bases; J trimming: 0 bases; junction bases outside the gene matches: 3.

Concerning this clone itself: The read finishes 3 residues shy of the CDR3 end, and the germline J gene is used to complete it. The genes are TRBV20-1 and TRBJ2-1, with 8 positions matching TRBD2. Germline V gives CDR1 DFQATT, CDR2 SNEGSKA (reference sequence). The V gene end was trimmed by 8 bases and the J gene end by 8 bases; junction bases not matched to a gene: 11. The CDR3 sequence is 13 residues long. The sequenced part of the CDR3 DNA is TGCAGTCTCGGGAGCGGGAGTGGCTATGAG. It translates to CSLGSGSGYE. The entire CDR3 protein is CSLGSGSGYEQFF.